These 22 T cell receptor beta chains came from one sample sequenced in a study of long-term antiretroviral therapy in people with HIV. Version v3.0 of the immunoSEQ assay ran at survey level. Assay used: immunoSEQ multiplex PCR; TCRdb lists only in-frame clones, some missing. This sample has about 43,000 clones; roughly nine tenths occur once, and the top ten carry 5.1%. Sequencing was performed on unsorted PBMCs, taken 0.1 years before starting antiretroviral therapy. Every receptor here comes from a woman aged 50 to 60 with HIV.

The V gene is TRBV7-9, the J gene TRBJ2-1, with 10 bases aligning to TRBD2. The CDR3 has 16 residues. V trimming: 8 bases; J trimming: 0 bases; junction bases outside the gene matches: 7. In germline, CDR1 is SEHNR, CDR2 FQNEAQ (reference sequence). The CDR3 sequence: CASFRTSGFSYNEQFF. The DNA of the CDR3 is TGTGCCAGCTTTCGGACTAGCGGTTTCTCCTACAATGAGCAGTTCTTC.

This chain uses TRBV4-2 with TRBJ1-2; 8 positions agree with TRBD1. Germline loops: CDR1 LGHNA, CDR2 YNFKEQ. The CDR3 length is 14 residues. With V trimmed by 8 bases and J by 7 bases, 12 bases remained unmatched. CDR3 bases: TGTGCCAGCGCGGGGACAGGTGGGTTGCTTGGCTACACCTTC. This codes for CASAGTGGLLGYTF.

This clone was seen just once. The CDR3 DNA follows: TGTGCCACCCAGGGGGGCACTGAAGCTTTCTTT. This codes for CATQGGTEAFF. The chain uses TRBV2 and TRBJ1-1; 7 bases are shared with TRBD1. Germline CDR1 and CDR2: SNHLY and FYNNEI. The CDR3 loop spans 11 amino acids. The V gene end was trimmed by 10 bases and the J gene end by 4 bases; junction bases not matched to a gene: 3.

This sequence joins TRBV27 and TRBJ1-2; TRBD1 aligns across 9 bases. The CDR3 has 14 amino acids. V dropped 6 bases and J dropped 4; count of bases not matched to a gene: 6. The germline CDR1 and CDR2 sequences are MNHEY and SMNVEV (reference sequence). DNA of the CDR3: TGTGCCAGCAGGTGGACAGGGGAAGCCTATGGCTACACCTTC. It translates to CASRWTGEAYGYTF.

The rearrangement uses TRBV5-6 and TRBJ1-2; the D is unclear. Trimming removed 5 bases at V and 2 bases at J, with 16 bases between. CDR1 and CDR2 (germline): SGHDT, YYEEEE. This CDR3 has 15 amino acids. The CDR3 loop is CASSQLAIRNYGYTF. CDR3 nucleotide sequence: TGTGCCAGCAGTCAGCTTGCGATACGGAACTATGGCTACACCTTC.

The genes are TRBV14 and TRBJ1-1; perhaps TRBD1 as D (5 bases). This CDR3 has 18 amino acids. Trimming took 1 base from V and 2 from J, leaving 20 bases between them. CDR1 is SGHDN and CDR2 is FVKESK in the germline V gene. The CDR3 DNA is TGTGCCAGCAGCCAAGGGCCAGGGAGCATCCTTTTCAACACTGAAGCTTTCTTT. It codes for CASSQGPGSILFNTEAFF.

This chain links TRBV7-8 with TRBJ2-5; D is uncertain. CDR1 SGHVS and CDR2 FQNEAQ come from the germline V gene. The ends were cut back, 0 bases at V and 10 bases at J, with 9 bases in the middle. CDR3 length equals 12 residues. CDR3 sequence (DNA): TGTGCCAGCAGCTTAGCGAGCGCAAGCCAGTACTTC. Translating gives CASSLASASQYF.

The table lists this clone with a few counts. The V gene is TRBV5-1, the J gene TRBJ1-1; D is undetermined. The V end was cut by 4 bases, the J end by 6 bases, with 13 bases between. Per the germline V gene, CDR1 is SGHRS and CDR2 is YFSETQ. CDR3 length: 13 residues. The CDR3 here is CASSPTQSAEAFF. The CDR3 coding sequence is TGCGCCAGCAGCCCGACACAGAGCGCTGAAGCTTTCTTT.

The chain carries TRBV9 and TRBJ2-7; the match to TRBD2 covers 9 bases. This CDR3 spans 15 amino acids. The V segment lost 0 bases and the J segment 5 bases; nucleotides outside the gene matches: 6. Per the germline V gene, CDR1 is SGDLS and CDR2 is YYNGEE. As DNA, the CDR3 is TGTGCCAGCAGCGTAGGCGGGGGGGCAGGCAACGAGCAGTACTTC. This translates into CASSVGGGAGNEQYF.

This clone was observed a handful of times. V and J are TRBV7-9 and TRBJ2-7; no definite D call. Germline V gene data show CDR1 as SEHNR and CDR2 as FQNEAQ (reference sequence). V was trimmed by 2 bases and J by 5 bases, leaving 10 bases between them. CDR3 size: 13 residues. The CDR3 reads CASSLSQADEQYF. The CDR3 DNA reads as TGTGCCAGCAGCTTAAGCCAGGCCGACGAGCAGTACTTC.

V is TRBV2 and J is TRBJ1-6; D gene ambiguous. This CDR3 comprises 18 residues. Germline lookup yields CDR1 SNHLY and CDR2 FYNNEI. With 3 bases removed from V and 3 bases from J, the gap between germline ends came to 18 bases. This CDR3 reads CASSDGVGQPFYNSPLHF. CDR3 sequence (DNA): TGTGCCAGCAGTGACGGGGTTGGGCAACCATTCTATAATTCACCCCTCCACTTT.

As concerns this clone: A read error may produce the germline difference seen at one junction end. This rearrangement joins TRBV7-7 to TRBJ2-5; 8 nucleotides line up with TRBD2. The length of the CDR3 is 16 residues. Looked up from germline, CDR1 is SSHAT and CDR2 is FNYEAQ (reference sequence). CDR3 sequence reads: CASSPGLVGPQETQYF. The CDR3 DNA is TGTGCTAGCAGCCCGGGACTAGTGGGACCTCAAGAGACCCAGTACTTC.

The J gene is TRBJ2-3, the V gene TRBV19, with 11 bases identical to TRBD2. The junction had 6 bases not matched to a gene; V was cut back by 4 bases and J by 6 bases. The germline V gene has CDR1 LNHDA and CDR2 SQIVND (reference sequence). The CDR3 has 15 amino acids. CDR3 DNA: TGTGCCAGTAGTAAACTAGCGGGGGCTAGGGATACGCAGTATTTT. Protein product: CASSKLAGARDTQYF. Full variable domain (remainder filled in from reference TRBV19 and TRBJ2-3): DGGITQSPKYLFRKEGQNVTLSCEQNLNHDAMYWYRQDPGQGLRLIYYSQIVNDFQKGDIAEGYSVSREKKESFPLTVTSAQKNPTAFYLCASSKLAGARDTQYFGPGTRLTVL.

The chain uses TRBV27 and TRBJ1-6, with a tentative D call TRBD1 (5 bases). V was shortened by 6 bases and J by 8 bases, with 8 bases between the two germline ends. Germline CDR1 is MNHEY and CDR2 is SMNVEV (reference sequence). The CDR3 sequence is 12 residues long. The CDR3 region is CASRVQDSPLHF. In nucleotides, the CDR3 is TGTGCCAGCAGAGTACAGGATTCACCCCTCCACTTT.

This chain uses TRBV15 with TRBJ1-5; D is ambiguous. The V gene lost 0 bases and the J gene lost 3 bases, with 9 bases spanning the gap. The CDR3 loop spans 15 amino acids. In germline, CDR1 is LNHNV, CDR2 YYDKDF (reference sequence). CDR3 in amino acids: CATSRDAVANQPQHF. In DNA form, the CDR3 reads TGTGCCACCAGCAGAGATGCGGTGGCCAATCAGCCCCAGCATTTT.

V gene TRBV7-2 combines with J gene TRBJ1-4; 9 bases are shared with TRBD1. The CDR3 is 15 amino acids. J was trimmed by 5 bases and V by 5 bases; bases with no gene match: 6. CDR1 and CDR2 from the germline V gene are SGHTA and FQGNSA. CDR3 in amino acids: CASSGQGRENEKLFF. The CDR3 region has the DNA TGTGCCAGCAGCGGACAGGGGAGGGAGAATGAAAAACTGTTTTTT. The whole variable domain, remainder taken from reference TRBV7-2 and TRBJ1-4, is GAGVSQSPSNKVTEKGKDVELRCDPISGHTALYWYRQSLGQGLEFLIYFQGNSAPDKSGLPSDRFSAERTGGSVSTLTIQRTQQEDSAVYLCASSGQGRENEKLFFGSGTQLSVL.

This chain links TRBV4-3 with TRBJ1-4, with D possibly being TRBD1 (5 bases). This CDR3 is 16 amino acids long. V was pared by 4 bases and J by 7 bases, with 19 bases between. Germline V gene data show CDR1 as LGHNA and CDR2 as YSLEER. CDR3 amino acids: CASSRGPFGGGEKLFF. The CDR3 nucleotides are TGCGCCAGCAGCCGCGGACCCTTTGGGGGAGGTGAAAAACTGTTTTTT.

The rearrangement links TRBV7-2 to TRBJ2-3, with 13 bases aligning to TRBD2. Trimming cost V 3 bases and J 3 bases; bases outside gene matches: 6. Per the germline V gene, CDR1 is SGHTA and CDR2 is FQGNSA. CDR3 length: 17 residues. CDR3 DNA sequence: TGTGCCAGCAGCTTTCGGACTAGCGGGGGATTTACAGATACGCAGTATTTT. Amino acids: CASSFRTSGGFTDTQYF.

This chain links TRBV27 with TRBJ2-5; D gene ambiguous. The ends were cut back, 4 bases at V and 3 bases at J, with 12 bases in the middle. CDR1 and CDR2 (germline): MNHEY, SMNVEV (reference sequence). CDR3 length: 14 residues. In nucleotides, the CDR3 is TGTGCCAGCAGTTCGATCCGCCTGAAAGAGACCCAGTACTTC. It yields the protein CASSSIRLKETQYF.

This rearrangement joins TRBV4-1 to TRBJ1-3; D not resolved. CDR1 and CDR2 from the germline V gene are MGHRA and YSYEKL. This CDR3 is built from 15 residues. V dropped 1 base and J dropped 4 bases, with 11 bases sitting between them. The CDR3 nucleotides are TGCGCCAGCAGCCAAGGTGTCGGATCCGGAAACACCATATATTTT. Amino acid sequence: CASSQGVGSGNTIYF.

In this sample, this clone turned up once. CDR3 amino acids: CATSRENWRNEKLFF. As DNA, the CDR3 is TGTGCCACCAGCAGAGAAAACTGGCGGAATGAAAAACTGTTTTTT. The chain uses TRBV15 and TRBJ1-4; D gene unclear. Trimming shortened V by 0 bases and J by 5 bases, and 10 bases separated the two germline ends. The CDR3 sequence is 15 residues long. Germline CDR1 LNHNV, CDR2 YYDKDF (reference sequence).

The J gene is TRBJ1-5, the V gene TRBV5-3; no clear D gene. TRBV5-3 is designated an ORF whose function remains uncertain. This CDR3 has 15 amino acids. Trimming took 1 base from V and 5 from J, leaving 13 bases between them. The CDR3 region is CARSLTSGYYQPQHF. The CDR3 nucleotides read TGTGCCAGAAGCTTGACGTCGGGTTACTATCAGCCCCAGCATTTT.